This entry lists 29 T cell receptor beta chains sequenced from one sample in a study of T cells in women clearing cervical HPV infection. This table comes from immunoSEQ multiplex PCR, and its TCRdb copy is limited to in-frame clones, with some not included. The sample data list about 48,000 clones. The sequenced material came from blood buffy coat. Receptors originate from a woman aged 18 to 75 with a cervical HPV16 infection that either progressed to CIN3+ or cleared (not recorded which).

Concerning this clone: The read is 3 residues too short to cover the CDR3 end, so that end is filled in from the germline J gene. The rearrangement uses TRBV6-1 and TRBJ1-5; 7 nucleotides agree with TRBD1. The CDR3 length is 13 residues. The V gene's germline CDR1 is MNHNS and CDR2 SASEGT. Trimming took 4 bases from V and 4 from J; bases not matched to a gene: 1. CDR3 region: CASSAQGNQPQHF. The CDR3 DNA, read in part, is TGTGCCAGCAGTGCACAGGGGAATCAGCCC.

Notes on this clone: The read gets to within 3 residues of the CDR3 end, and the germline J gene fills in the rest. The chain couples TRBV5-6 to TRBJ1-2, with D perhaps TRBD1 (6 bases). Deletions cut 0 bases from V and 5 bases from J, with 11 bases between. The CDR3 spans 14 residues. The germline V gene has CDR1 SGHDT and CDR2 YYEEEE. The CDR3 protein is CASSLGPTGYGYTF. The covered CDR3 bases are TGTGCCAGCAGCTTGGGACCTACAGGGTATGGC.

With respect to this clone: The sequenced fragment ends 3 residues before the CDR3 boundary, so the rest is inferred from the germline J gene. The V gene is TRBV6-2 or TRBV6-3, the J gene TRBJ2-7; 8 nucleotides align to TRBD2. This CDR3 comprises 15 residues. Trimming cost V 7 bases and J 1 base; bases outside gene matches: 9. Germline values: CDR1 MNHEY, CDR2 SVGEGT. CDR3 DNA, as far as it was read: TGTGCCAGCATTAACCGGGGGGGTCTTTCCTACGAG. Its protein product is CASINRGGLSYE. The whole CDR3 region reads CASINRGGLSYEQYF.

On this clone: The read ends 3 residues shy of where the CDR3 ends; the end is completed using the germline J gene. The rearrangement uses TRBV5-1 and TRBJ2-7, with 8 positions matching TRBD2. The CDR3 length is 15 residues. J lost 2 bases, V lost 4 bases, and 8 bases had no gene match. CDR1 and CDR2 from the germline V gene are SGHRS and YFSETQ. The CDR3 loop is CASSLTLAGTYEQYF. CDR3 bases read: TGCGCCAGCAGCCTAACGCTAGCGGGCACCTACGAG.

For this clone: The CDR3 goes on 3 residues after the read ends, and that part is filled in from the germline J gene. The chain carries TRBV7-9 and TRBJ2-7; perhaps TRBD1 as D (6 bases). V dropped 5 bases and J dropped 2 bases, with 16 bases sitting between them. CDR1 SEHNR and CDR2 FQNEAQ come from the germline V gene (reference sequence). There are 15 residues in the CDR3. CDR3 in amino acids: CASSPGQLDPYEQYF. CDR3 bases read: TGTGCCAGCAGCCCCGGACAGCTCGACCCCTACGAG.

Remarks on this clone: The read stops 3 residues short of the end of the CDR3; the missing end is completed from the germline J gene. The chain recombines TRBV5-4 with TRBJ2-7; D may be TRBD2 (6 bases). Deletions cut 3 bases from V and 0 bases from J, with 16 bases between. The length of the CDR3 is 16 residues. The germline gives CDR1 SGHNT, CDR2 YYREEE (reference sequence). Here the CDR3 reads CASSWRTTRFSYEQYF. CDR3 bases read: TGTGCCAGCAGCTGGAGGACTACCCGCTTCTCCTACGAG.

With regard to this clone: With the read ending 3 residues before the CDR3 end, the germline J gene is used to fill in that end. The V and J genes are TRBV5-1 and TRBJ2-3, with 7 bases fitting TRBD2. Germline CDR1 and CDR2: SGHRS and YFSETQ. The CDR3 covers 15 residues. J gave up 2 bases and V 3 bases, and 6 bases lay outside the gene matches. CDR3 amino acids: CASSSAGTITDTQYF. The DNA read from the CDR3 is TGCGCCAGCAGCTCTGCCGGGACTATCACAGATACG.

A note on this clone: The read ends 3 residues before the CDR3 terminus; that terminus is restored from the germline J gene. J is TRBJ2-1 and V is TRBV10-3; the match to TRBD2 covers 12 bases. The ends lost 8 bases at V and 0 bases at J; junction bases unmatched: 8. The CDR3 runs to 17 residues. The germline CDR1 and CDR2 sequences are ENHRY and SYGVKD. Partial CDR3 DNA: TGTGCCATCCGGACTAGCGGGGAGAAGAGCTCCTACAATGAG. Encoded protein: CAIRTSGEKSSYNE. The CDR3 in full is CAIRTSGEKSSYNEQFF.

For this clone: The CDR3 end is not reached by the read, which stops 3 residues before it; the germline J gene fills it in. The V and J genes are TRBV7-6 and TRBJ1-4; D unclear. Germline CDR1 SGHVS, CDR2 FNYEAQ. The germline V and J ends were trimmed by 5 bases and 0 bases, with 10 bases remaining between them. The CDR3 has 15 residues. The DNA read from the CDR3 is TGTGCCAGCAGCCTGAGCGGCTCAACTAATGAAAAA. Its translation is CASSLSGSTNEK. The full CDR3 protein is CASSLSGSTNEKLFF.

Regarding this clone: With the read ending 3 residues before the CDR3 end, the germline J gene is used to fill in that end. The rearrangement links TRBV30 to TRBJ1-4; 8 nucleotides line up with TRBD1. Trimming at V came to 0 bases and at J to 5 bases, leaving 5 bases not matched to a gene. Per germline, CDR1 GTSNPN and CDR2 SVGIG (reference sequence). This CDR3 region has 15 residues. Here the CDR3 reads CAWSVHAGGNEKLFF. The CDR3 DNA, read in part, is TGTGCCTGGAGTGTACATGCAGGGGGCAATGAAAAA. Drawing the rest from reference TRBV30 and TRBJ1-4, the complete variable domain is SQTIHQWPATLVQPVGSPLSLECTVEGTSNPNLYWYRQAAGRGLQLLFYSVGIGQISSEVPQNLSASRPQDRQFILSSKKLLLSDSGFYLCAWSVHAGGNEKLFFGSGTQLSVL.

On this clone itself: The CDR3 is cut off 3 residues early in the read; its end comes from the germline J gene. The chain has TRBV7-6 and TRBJ2-7; TRBD1 agrees at 7 bases. Germline CDR1 SGHVS, CDR2 FNYEAQ. V shed 4 bases, J shed 0 bases, and the junction held 3 bases outside the gene matches. The CDR3 runs to 14 residues. The sequenced CDR3 bases are TGTGCCAGCAGCTCCAGGGGGAGCTCCTACGAG. It is translated as CASSSRGSSYE. The complete CDR3 protein is CASSSRGSSYEQYF.

A word on this clone: The read ends 3 residues before the CDR3 terminus; that terminus is restored from the germline J gene. The J gene is TRBJ2-3, the V gene TRBV28; TRBD2 agrees at 10 bases. The trim removed 6 bases at V and 2 bases at J, leaving 5 bases unmatched. Germline lookup yields CDR1 MDHEN and CDR2 SYDVKM. The CDR3 consists of 15 residues. CDR3 sequence: CASSSSGSITDTQYF. The part of the CDR3 DNA that was read is TGTGCCAGCAGCTCTAGCGGGAGTATCACAGATACG.

Concerning this clone itself: Sequencing ends 3 residues short of the CDR3 end; the germline J gene provides the rest. The chain joins TRBV7-9 to TRBJ2-1, with no clear D. CDR1 is SEHNR and CDR2 is FQNEAQ in the germline V gene (reference sequence). Trimming took off 5 bases at V and 0 bases at J, with 11 bases between the two ends. The CDR3 covers 15 residues. The CDR3 loop reads CASSPPYSSYNEQFF. Incomplete CDR3 DNA: TGTGCCAGCAGCCCTCCCTATAGCTCCTACAATGAG.

Comment on this clone: The read ends 3 residues early relative to the CDR3; the germline J gene fills the gap. V is TRBV19 and J is TRBJ2-7, with 8 nucleotides matching TRBD1. V was pared by 1 base and J by 0 bases, with 2 bases of the junction left unmatched. CDR1 is LNHDA, CDR2 SQIVND, per germline (reference sequence). This CDR3 region has 15 residues. The CDR3 sequence: CASSIGQGASYEQYF. The CDR3 DNA, read in part, is TGTGCCAGTAGTATAGGGCAGGGGGCCTCCTACGAG. Looking up the rest from reference TRBV19 and TRBJ2-7 gives the full variable domain: DGGITQSPKYLFRKEGQNVTLSCEQNLNHDAMYWYRQDPGQGLRLIYYSQIVNDFQKGDIAEGYSVSREKKESFPLTVTSAQKNPTAFYLCASSIGQGASYEQYFGPGTRLTVT.

CDR3 region: CASREGMNTEAFF. The CDR3 DNA, read in part, is TGCGCCAGCAGGGAGGGTATGAACACTGAA. The V and J genes are TRBV5-1 and TRBJ1-1; D unresolved. Read coverage stops 3 residues before the CDR3 terminus; the germline J gene supplies the remainder. The germline CDR1 and CDR2 sequences are SGHRS and YFSETQ. The CDR3 sequence is 13 residues long. V lost 5 bases and J lost 0, with 8 bases in between.

Turning to this clone: The read terminates 3 residues ahead of where the CDR3 ends, so the germline J gene completes it. The chain joins TRBV30 to TRBJ2-6; TRBD1 matches at 7 bases. Losses at the gene ends were 0 bases for V and 1 base for J; bases not matched to a gene: 6. The CDR3 spans 17 residues. Germline V CDR1 and CDR2: GTSNPN, SVGIG (reference sequence). The CDR3 loop is CAWSVRGLLSGANVLTF. The sequenced part of the CDR3 DNA is TGTGCCTGGAGTGTAAGGGGGCTGCTTTCTGGGGCCAACGTC.

Turning to this clone: Read sequence stops 3 residues before the CDR3 end, and the germline J gene provides the missing end. The rearrangement uses TRBV19 and TRBJ2-7; a possible D gene is TRBD1 (7 bases). The CDR3 runs to 16 residues. In germline, CDR1 is LNHDA, CDR2 SQIVND (reference sequence). The V end was cut by 5 bases, the J end by 3 bases, with 20 bases between. The covered CDR3 bases are TGTGCCAGTAGTCCCCCCCGCGGGGACAGTCACTACGAG. Protein product: CASSPPRGDSHYE. The full CDR3 sequence reads CASSPPRGDSHYEQYF.

About this clone: The observed sequence ends 3 residues before the CDR3 terminus, with the missing tail filled in from the germline J gene. The rearrangement uses TRBV7-2 and TRBJ2-1, with no clear D. Germline-derived CDR1 and CDR2 are SGHTA and FQGNSA. V gave up 5 bases and J gave up 9 bases, with 8 bases separating them. This CDR3 contains 11 residues. CDR3 DNA (partial): TGTGCCAGCAGCCGCGGCGCTGAG. This translates into CASSRGAE. The full CDR3 protein is CASSRGAEQFF.

For this clone: Read sequence stops 3 residues before the CDR3 end, and the germline J gene provides the missing end. The rearrangement uses TRBV12-5 and TRBJ2-5; D call uncertain. The CDR3 has 11 amino acids. CDR1 is LGHNT, CDR2 FRNRAP, per germline. V was cut by 6 bases and J by 4 bases, with 6 bases left in between. CDR3 amino acids: CASGRTETQYF. The CDR3 DNA, read in part, is TGTGCTAGTGGGCGAACAGAGACC.

Turning to this clone: The read halts 3 residues ahead of the CDR3 end, with the missing end drawn from the germline J gene. V gene TRBV27 combines with J gene TRBJ1-5, with TRBD1 as a possible D gene (5 bases). Trimming took 0 bases from V and 6 from J, leaving 9 bases between them. This CDR3 comprises 14 residues. CDR1 MNHEY and CDR2 SMNVEV come from the germline V gene (reference sequence). The CDR3 is CASSLSGLLQPQHF. The part of the CDR3 DNA that was read is TGTGCCAGCAGTTTATCGGGGCTACTTCAGCCC.

Comments on this clone: The read ends 3 residues before the CDR3 terminus; that terminus is restored from the germline J gene. The chain employs TRBV10-3 and TRBJ2-5; maybe TRBD2 (6 bases). The germline V gene encodes CDR1 ENHRY and CDR2 SYGVKD. This CDR3 is 13 amino acids long. Trimming stripped 4 bases from V and 2 bases from J, with 8 bases between. The sequenced CDR3 bases are TGTGCCATCAGTGTGGGGGGTCAAGAGACC. Amino acids: CAISVGGQET. The full-length CDR3 reads as CAISVGGQETQYF.

In regard to this clone: The CDR3 goes on 3 residues after the read ends, and that part is filled in from the germline J gene. The genes are TRBV7-2 and TRBJ2-5; D is unclear. The CDR3 covers 15 residues. CDR1 and CDR2 (germline): SGHTA, FQGNSA. V was trimmed by 5 bases and J by 1 base, leaving 14 bases between them. The CDR3 region is CASSQEPGSQETQYF. The sequenced part of the CDR3 DNA is TGTGCCAGCAGCCAGGAGCCAGGTTCCCAAGAGACC.

Concerning this clone itself: The missing CDR3 end, 3 residues past where the read stops, is filled in from the germline J gene. This sequence joins TRBV5-4 and TRBJ1-2, with 8 positions matching TRBD1. Trimming cost V 4 bases and J 0 bases; bases outside gene matches: 5. The CDR3 runs to 15 residues. Germline CDR1 SGHNT, CDR2 YYREEE (reference sequence). Here the CDR3 reads CASSPGQAANYGYTF. The covered CDR3 bases are TGTGCCAGCAGCCCGGGACAGGCTGCTAACTATGGC. The full variable domain, its missing parts supplied by reference TRBV5-4 and TRBJ1-2, is ETGVTQSPTHLIKTRGQQVTLRCSSQSGHNTVSWYQQALGQGPQFIFQYYREEENGRGNFPPRFSGLQFPNYSSELNVNALELDDSALYLCASSPGQAANYGYTFGSGTRLTVV.

About this clone: The observed sequence ends 3 residues before the CDR3 terminus, with the missing tail filled in from the germline J gene. The chain uses TRBV20-1 and TRBJ2-5, with D hard to call. Germline V gene data show CDR1 as DFQATT and CDR2 as SNEGSKA (reference sequence). The CDR3 is made up of 11 amino acids. V gave up 8 bases and J gave up 0 bases, with 7 bases separating them. The part of the CDR3 DNA that was read is TGCAGTACTCAACACCAAGAGACC. It encodes CSTQHQET. The whole CDR3 protein reads CSTQHQETQYF.

Comment on this clone: The read falls 3 residues short of the CDR3 end, and the missing part is taken from the germline J gene. This chain uses TRBV2 with TRBJ1-2, with D possibly being TRBD1 (6 bases). CDR3 length equals 16 residues. Trimming removed 6 bases at V and 1 base at J, with 18 bases between. Germline V gives CDR1 SNHLY, CDR2 FYNNEI. The chain's CDR3 is CASSPRTDFNNYGYTF. The DNA read from the CDR3 is TGTGCCAGCAGCCCCCGGACAGACTTCAATAACTATGGC.

Comments on this clone: With the read ending 3 residues before the CDR3 end, the germline J gene is used to fill in that end. The rearrangement uses TRBV7-9 and TRBJ2-5, with D tentatively TRBD2 (5 bases). The V end lost 5 bases, the J end lost 1 base, and 11 bases lay between the germline ends. Germline V CDR1 and CDR2: SEHNR, FQNEAQ (reference sequence). The CDR3 extends over 14 amino acids. The CDR3 DNA, read in part, is TGTGCCAGCAGCACCCCTCGGGGCCAAGAGACC. Its translation: CASSTPRGQET. The whole CDR3 region reads CASSTPRGQETQYF.

Turning to this clone: Read coverage stops 3 residues before the CDR3 terminus; the germline J gene supplies the remainder. The V and J genes are TRBV19 and TRBJ2-3; the D gene is possibly TRBD2 (5 bases). The germline V gene has CDR1 LNHDA and CDR2 SQIVND (reference sequence). V was trimmed by 3 bases and J by 2 bases, leaving 21 bases between them. CDR3 size: 18 residues. The CDR3 region is CASSIAARLPGTTDTQYF. Incomplete CDR3 DNA: TGTGCCAGTAGTATCGCAGCGAGACTACCGGGTACCACAGATACG.

As concerns this clone: The read ends 3 residues before the CDR3 terminus; that terminus is restored from the germline J gene. The chain has TRBV5-1 and TRBJ1-2; 8 bases align to TRBD1. The CDR3 runs 13 residues. Germline V CDR1 and CDR2: SGHRS, YFSETQ. The CDR3 is CASSLGQGSSYTF. The CDR3 DNA, read in part, is TGCGCCAGCAGCCTAGGACAGGGCAGCAGC.

As for this clone: From the germline J gene comes the end of the CDR3, since the read stops 3 residues before it. The chain employs TRBV20-1 and TRBJ2-3, with D uncertain. The CDR3 spans 12 residues. CDR1 and CDR2 from the germline V gene are DFQATT and SNEGSKA (reference sequence). V shed 7 bases and J shed 1 base, with 9 bases lying between them. CDR3 region: CSGAGGTDTQYF. The covered CDR3 bases are TGCAGTGGGGCAGGAGGCACAGATACG.